The clone carrying this T cell receptor (beta chain) showed up many times. Its matching antigen is unknown. The data originate from a study of CD8 T cells in ankylosing spondylitis. Quantitative 5'-RACE with molecular barcodes produced the TCR beta libraries. In TCRdb, the 5' RACE reads were re-called with MiXCR into one record per CDR3 protein. Among roughly 230,000 distinct CDR3 sequences, roughly 10% were seen once, and the ten largest hold less than 3%. Overall study findings and caveats: Blood from ankylosing spondylitis patients appeared to carry a characteristic roughly 8-variant TCR beta motif. A CD8+ phenotype characterized the disease-linked clones, which were relatively rare in peripheral blood. Some of these motif variants have turned up before, in reports on reactive arthritis synovial fluid and blood.

The sample taken for sequencing was blood, either unsorted or a sorted T cell fraction (not recorded which). This TCR was recovered from a male donor with ankylosing spondylitis or in good health (not recorded which).

The CDR3 region is CASSLQLAGGTGQYF. The CDR3 DNA is TGCGCCAGCAGCTTGCAACTAGCGGGGGGCACGGGTCAGTACTTC. The V and J genes are TRBV5-1 and TRBJ2-4; 12 bases agree with TRBD2. This CDR3 is built from 15 residues. V gave up 1 base and J gave up 12 bases; unmatched junction bases: 8. CDR1 is SGHRS and CDR2 is YFSETQ in the germline V gene.